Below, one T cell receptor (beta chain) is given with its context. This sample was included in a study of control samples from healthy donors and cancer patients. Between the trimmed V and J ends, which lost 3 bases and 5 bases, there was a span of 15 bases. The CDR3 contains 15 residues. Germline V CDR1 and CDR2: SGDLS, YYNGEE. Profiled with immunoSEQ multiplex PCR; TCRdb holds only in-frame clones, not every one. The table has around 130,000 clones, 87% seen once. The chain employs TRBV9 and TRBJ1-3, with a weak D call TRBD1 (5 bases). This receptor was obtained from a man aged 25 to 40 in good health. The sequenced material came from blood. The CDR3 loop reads CASSGGPPERNTIYF. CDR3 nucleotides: TGTGCCAGCAGCGGGGGACCACCGGAACGAAACACCATATATTTT. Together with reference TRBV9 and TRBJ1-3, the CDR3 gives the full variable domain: DSGVTQTPKHLITATGQRVTLRCSPRSGDLSVYWYQQSLDQGLQFLIQYYNGEERAKGNILERFSAQQFPDLHSELNLSSLELGDSALYFCASSGGPPERNTIYFGEGSWLTVV.